This TCR beta chain was sequenced in a study of identifying expanded T cells in peripheral blood. The study, taken as a whole, reports: Clone count variance between roughly two-week samples rose with total template count.

Points on this clone: What it binds is unknown.

Some clones are missing from TCRdb's copy, which holds only in-frame ones; the method was immunoSEQ multiplex PCR. The sample yields about 94,000 clones, approximately 86% seen once. Per germline, CDR1 SGHRS and CDR2 YFSETQ. Trimming left V 5 bases short and J 0 bases short, with 8 bases between. This CDR3 spans 13 amino acids. The TCR sequence derives from a person aged 18 to 70 in good health. What was sequenced was blood. The genes are TRBV5-1 and TRBJ1-1; D remains ambiguous. The CDR3 nucleotides are TGCGCCAGCAGGAAGGGTGTGAACACTGAAGCTTTCTTT. It codes for CASRKGVNTEAFF.